This TCR beta chain was recorded in a study of T cell responses to AZD1222 COVID-19 vaccine. The wider study: Second doses were pooled across both intervals (about 4 or about 12 weeks). Broader study findings: Reports indicate that nearly half of spike-specific TCRs are directed at unmutated variant regions. Donor demographics were predominantly white British with a female majority; clonal diversity may be underestimated. Spike-specific TCR breadth rose after two AZD1222 doses, and depth rose as well.

The repertoire was sequenced with immunoSEQ multiplex PCR; TCRdb's copy has only in-frame clones and lacks some. The data show 150,000 or so clones, 90% to 95% seen once. V dropped 3 bases and J dropped 2 bases, with 8 bases sitting between them. Germline V gene data show CDR1 as LNHDA and CDR2 as SQIVND (reference sequence). This CDR3 is 15 amino acids long. With respect to this clone: Antigen specificity is unknown.

The chain links TRBV19 to TRBJ2-6; weak D call: TRBD2 (5 bases). The sequencing used peripheral blood, collected on day 0 of AZD1222 vaccination. The sequence came from an adult in good health. The CDR3 loop is CASSILRAGANVLTF. CDR3 in DNA: TGTGCCAGTAGTATCTTGAGGGCTGGGGCCAACGTCCTGACTTTC.